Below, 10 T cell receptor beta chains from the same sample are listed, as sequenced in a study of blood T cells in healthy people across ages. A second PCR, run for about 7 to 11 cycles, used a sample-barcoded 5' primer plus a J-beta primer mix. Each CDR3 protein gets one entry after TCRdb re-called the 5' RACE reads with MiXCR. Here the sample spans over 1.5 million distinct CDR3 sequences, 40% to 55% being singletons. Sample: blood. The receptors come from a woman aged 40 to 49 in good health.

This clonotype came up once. CDR3 region: CAISEPGQGRGDEQYF. Here the CDR3 DNA reads TGTGCCATCAGTGAGCCGGGACAGGGAAGAGGGGACGAGCAGTACTTC. The chain links TRBV10-3 to TRBJ2-7, with TRBD1 matching over 9 bases. J lost 5 bases, V lost 2 bases, and 10 bases had no gene match. This CDR3 has 16 residues. The germline V gene has CDR1 ENHRY and CDR2 SYGVKD.

CDR3 coding DNA: TGTGCCAGCAGCCAAGGTTTAGCGGGGGGCCGAAACAATGAGCAGTTCTTC. This gives the protein CASSQGLAGGRNNEQFF. The chain couples TRBV14 to TRBJ2-1, with 10 bases aligning to TRBD2. The V and J ends lost 1 base and 5 bases, in that order; junction bases with no gene match: 8. Germline lookup yields CDR1 SGHDN and CDR2 FVKESK. CDR3 length: 17 amino acids.

CDR3 loop: CASSSRVGLAGGATDTQYF. As DNA, the CDR3 is TGCGCCAGCAGCTCAAGGGTTGGCCTAGCGGGGGGGGCCACAGATACGCAGTATTTT. This chain connects TRBV5-1 to TRBJ2-3; 12 nucleotides match TRBD2. The CDR3 is 19 amino acids. Germline CDR1 SGHRS, CDR2 YFSETQ. The V gene end was trimmed by 3 bases and the J gene end by 2 bases; junction bases not matched to a gene: 13.

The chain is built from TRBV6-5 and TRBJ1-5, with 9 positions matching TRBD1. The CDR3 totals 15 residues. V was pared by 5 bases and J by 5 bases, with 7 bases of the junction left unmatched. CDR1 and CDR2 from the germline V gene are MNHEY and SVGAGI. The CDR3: CASSPLGQGYQPQHF. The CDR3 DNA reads TGTGCCAGCAGTCCTCTGGGACAGGGCTATCAGCCCCAGCATTTT.

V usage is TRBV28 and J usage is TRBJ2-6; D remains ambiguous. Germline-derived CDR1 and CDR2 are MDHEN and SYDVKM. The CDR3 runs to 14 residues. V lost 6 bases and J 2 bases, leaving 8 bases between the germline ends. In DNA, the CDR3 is TGTGCCAGCAGCCCGCCCGCTGGGGCCAACGTCCTGACTTTC. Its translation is CASSPPAGANVLTF.

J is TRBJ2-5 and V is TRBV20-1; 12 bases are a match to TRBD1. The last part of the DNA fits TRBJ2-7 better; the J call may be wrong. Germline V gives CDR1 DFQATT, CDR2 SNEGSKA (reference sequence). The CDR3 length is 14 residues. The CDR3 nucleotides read TGCAGTGCTCATCCGGGACAGGGGGCATACGAGCAGTACTTC. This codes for CSAHPGQGAYEQYF.

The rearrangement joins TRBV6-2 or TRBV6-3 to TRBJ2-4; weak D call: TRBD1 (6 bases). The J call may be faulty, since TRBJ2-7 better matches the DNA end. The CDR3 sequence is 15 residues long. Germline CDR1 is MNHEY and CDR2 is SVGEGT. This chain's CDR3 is CASNPRGWDTYEQYF. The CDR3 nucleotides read TGTGCCAGCAACCCCAGGGGTTGGGACACCTACGAGCAGTACTTC.

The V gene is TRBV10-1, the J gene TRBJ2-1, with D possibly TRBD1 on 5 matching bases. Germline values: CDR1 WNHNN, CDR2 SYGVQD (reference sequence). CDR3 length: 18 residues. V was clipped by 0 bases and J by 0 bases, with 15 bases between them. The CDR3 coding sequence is TGCGCCAGCAGTGAGTCTTTGGGGCGGCCCATCTCCTACAATGAGCAGTTCTTC. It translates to CASSESLGRPISYNEQFF.

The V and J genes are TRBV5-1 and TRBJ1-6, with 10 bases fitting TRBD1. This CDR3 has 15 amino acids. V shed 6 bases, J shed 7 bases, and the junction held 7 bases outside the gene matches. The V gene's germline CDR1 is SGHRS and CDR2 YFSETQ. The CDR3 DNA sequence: TGCGCCAGCAACGATCGGGGACAGGGGAATTCACCCCTCCACTTT. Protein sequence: CASNDRGQGNSPLHF.

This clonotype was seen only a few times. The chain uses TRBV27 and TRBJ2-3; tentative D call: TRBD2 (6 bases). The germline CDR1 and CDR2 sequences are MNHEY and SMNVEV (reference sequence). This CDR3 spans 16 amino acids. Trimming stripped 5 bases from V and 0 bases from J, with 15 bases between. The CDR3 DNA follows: TGTGCCAGCAGTCCACCAGCGGGCTCTAGCACAGATACGCAGTATTTT. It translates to CASSPPAGSSTDTQYF.